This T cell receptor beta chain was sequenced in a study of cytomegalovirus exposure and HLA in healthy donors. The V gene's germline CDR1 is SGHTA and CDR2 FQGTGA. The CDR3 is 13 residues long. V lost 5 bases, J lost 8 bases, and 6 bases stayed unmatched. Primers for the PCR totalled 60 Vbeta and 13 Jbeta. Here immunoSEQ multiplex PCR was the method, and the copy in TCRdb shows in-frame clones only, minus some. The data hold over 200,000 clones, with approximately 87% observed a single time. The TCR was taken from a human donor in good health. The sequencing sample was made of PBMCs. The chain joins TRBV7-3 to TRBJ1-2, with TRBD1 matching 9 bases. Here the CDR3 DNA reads TGTGCCAGCAGCCGCGACAGGGGGGGAGGCTACACCTTC. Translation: CASSRDRGGGYTF.